The rows below give T cell receptor beta chains drawn from one sample of a study of OX40 agonist ivuxolimab in advanced cancers. Sequencing used immunoSEQ multiplex PCR; TCRdb keeps in-frame clones, though not all of them. The sample holds about 96,000 clones, roughly four fifths seen once. The sequencing used CD4+ or CD8+ T cells sorted from blood, collected in a trial of the OX40 agonist ivuxolimab. These receptors all stem from an adult with an advanced solid tumor such as melanoma, head and neck, liver or kidney cancer. Each CDR3 is given with its conserved first and last residue. The order of the fields is clone size, V gene, D gene, J gene, CDR3 DNA, CDR3 protein. The D gene is left open where the match is weak. Not every row has a clone size; where given, it reads once, few, many or a size class.

>NA|TRBV5-1|NA|TRBJ2-7
TGCGCCAGCAGCAAGGGACTGTCTAGCTCCTACGAGCAGTACTTC
CASSKGLSSSYEQYF
>NA|TRBV7-9|NA|TRBJ2-2
TGTGCCAGCAGCACAGACACCTCGAACACCGGGGAGCTGTTTTTT
CASSTDTSNTGELFF
>few|TRBV7-2|NA|TRBJ2-3
TGTGCCAGCAGCTTAGAGGACTACCGGATAGATACGCAGTATTTT
CASSLEDYRIDTQYF
>once|TRBV14|NA|TRBJ1-1
TGTGCCAGCGACCCTGGGAATCGAAGGGCCTTTATACCTGAAGCTTTCTTT
CASDPGNRRAFIPEAFF
>NA|TRBV7-8|NA|TRBJ2-7
TGTGCCAGCAGCTTCCCCGGAGGTCTCTACGAGCAGTACTTC
CASSFPGGLYEQYF
>NA|TRBV5-4|NA|TRBJ1-1
TGTGCCAGCAGCTTAGGTGCTTCAGGGAGTACTGAAGCTTTCTTT
CASSLGASGSTEAFF
>once|TRBV5-6|NA|TRBJ1-1
TGTGCCAGCAGCCTCCGCGGGGGTAAGACTGAAGCTTTCTTT
CASSLRGGKTEAFF
>NA|TRBV2|TRBD1|TRBJ2-6
TGTGCCAGCTTAGGCCAGGGGGCTGGGGCCAACGTCCTGACTTTC
CASLGQGAGANVLTF
>NA|TRBV2|NA|TRBJ1-5
TGTGCCAGCAGCTTACAGGGCTATAGCAATCAGCCCCAGCATTTT
CASSLQGYSNQPQHF
>NA|TRBV19|TRBD1|TRBJ1-2
TGTGCCAGTACATTGGCGGGACAGGGGCTCCGTGGCTACACCTTC
CASTLAGQGLRGYTF
>once|TRBV7-2|NA|TRBJ2-3
TGTGCCAGCAGCTTAAACTCGCGAACCTTGCCGGGTACGCAGTATTTT
CASSLNSRTLPGTQYF
>NA|TRBV10-3|TRBD2|TRBJ2-3
TGTGCCATCAGAGGACTAGCGGGGACCACAGATACGCAGTATTTT
CAIRGLAGTTDTQYF
>once|TRBV5-1|NA|TRBJ2-7
TGCGCCAGCAGCTTGGCTCGAGACGACGAGCAGTACTTC
CASSLARDDEQYF
>NA|TRBV27|TRBD1|TRBJ1-2
TGTGCCAGCAGAGAACGACAGGGGGCTCATGGCTACACCTTC
CASRERQGAHGYTF
>once|TRBV11-3|NA|TRBJ1-2
TGTGCCAGCAGCCAGGTGGACGGCTATGGCTACACCTTC
CASSQVDGYGYTF
>NA|TRBV6-4|TRBD2|TRBJ2-1
TGTGCCAGCAGCCCGGGACTAGCGGGAACGAGCTCCTACAATGAGCAGTTCTTC
CASSPGLAGTSSYNEQFF
>NA|TRBV5-1|TRBD2|TRBJ2-7
TGCGCCAGCAGCTTGGTCCCCGGAACTAGCGTCGGCGAGCAGTACTTC
CASSLVPGTSVGEQYF
>NA|TRBV7-9|TRBD1|TRBJ1-4
TGTGCCAGCAGCTCTCACAGGGGGCAGGCTAATGAAAAACTGTTTTTT
CASSSHRGQANEKLFF
>few|TRBV6-5|TRBD1|TRBJ1-2
TGTGCCAGCAGTTACCAGGGACAGGGGAACTATGGCTACACCTTC
CASSYQGQGNYGYTF
>NA|TRBV30|NA|TRBJ1-3
TGTGCCTGGAGTGTGGGGGGCTCTGGAAACACCATATATTTT
CAWSVGGSGNTIYF
>NA|TRBV4-2|TRBD1|TRBJ1-2
TGTGCCAGCAGCCAAGATTTAACAGGGGGGCGCGCCTTC
CASSQDLTGGRAF
>NA|TRBV5-1|TRBD1|TRBJ1-5
TGCGCCAGCAGACCAGGGACAGGGGGTAGCAATCAGCCCCAGCATTTT
CASRPGTGGSNQPQHF
>NA|TRBV2|NA|TRBJ2-2
TGTGCCAGCAAGGTGACATCGAACACCGGGGAGCTGTTTTTT
CASKVTSNTGELFF
>NA|TRBV4-1|TRBD2|TRBJ2-3
TGCGCCAGCAGTTTCGGGAGGGCCGAAACAGATACGCAGTATTTT
CASSFGRAETDTQYF
>NA|TRBV4-1|TRBD2|TRBJ2-7
TGCGCCAGCAGCCCACCAACCCAGACTAGCGGGGGACCCTACGAGCAGTACTTC
CASSPPTQTSGGPYEQYF